This T cell receptor beta chain emerged from a study of T cells in Graves' hyperthyroidism and ophthalmopathy. Study details: Peripheral blood was obtained at initial diagnosis, preceding any treatment. General study points: The blood repertoire included most of the expanded thyroid clonotypes above 0.001. In validation, the model predicted ophthalmopathy. These predictions came a median approximately six months before onset. A model built on 13 V-J features separated ophthalmopathy from stable hyperthyroidism.

It was RNA transcripts that yielded the amplified TCR beta CDR3 regions. The HTBI primer set was used in a first-round RT-PCR of the TCR CDR3. Each CDR3 protein gets one entry after TCRdb re-called the multiplex PCR reads with MiXCR. The data show about 460,000 distinct CDR3 sequences, 20% to 25% seen once. This clonotype was recorded at least ten times. As yet, its antigen is unknown. This receptor was identified in an older woman with Graves' ophthalmopathy. Sequencing used blood.

DNA of the CDR3: TGTGCCAGCAGTTCCCTCCCGGTCCCCGATACGCAGTATTTT. Protein sequence: CASSSLPVPDTQYF. The chain combines TRBV12-3 or TRBV12-4 with TRBJ2-3; D gene unclear. CDR3 size: 14 residues. Deletions cut 4 bases from V and 6 bases from J, with 14 bases between.